This T cell receptor (beta chain) was captured by sequencing in a study of blood T cell repertoires in COVID-19. Study summary: The origin of the acute and convalescent COVID-19 samples was the United States, Italy and Spain. The analysed material was cDNA or gDNA that came from T cells, B-cell-depleted T cells, or PBMCs.

In the original processing: Reference gene primer amplification gave nucleated cell count estimates. The table came from immunoSEQ multiplex PCR; TCRdb's copy has only in-frame clones and leaves some out. The V and J calls and clone size come from that table; D and trimming were worked out from the DNA. The table records some 180,000 clones, around 90% of them present only once. Germline lookup yields CDR1 LGHDT and CDR2 YNNKEL (reference sequence). This CDR3 spans 16 amino acids. Trimming stripped 0 bases from V and 3 bases from J, with 14 bases between. The specimen was peripheral blood. The receptor was derived from a man aged 55 to 70 with active or convalescent COVID-19. The V call is TRBV3-1 (or the pseudogene TRBV3-2), the J call TRBJ1-2, with D possibly TRBD1 on 5 matching bases. CDR3 nucleotide sequence: TGTGCCAGCAGCCAAGAGGGCGGGGGTAGTGACTATGGCTACACCTTC. It is translated as CASSQEGGGSDYGYTF.